This TCR beta chain was profiled in a study of T cells in localized non-small cell lung cancer. Trimming cost V 3 bases and J 8 bases; bases outside gene matches: 3. CDR1 is MGHRA, CDR2 YSYEKL, per germline. This CDR3 has 15 residues. Produced via immunoSEQ multiplex PCR; TCRdb's table is partial and in-frame only. Of some 1,100 clones in the sample, 20% to 25% were seen once. This clone is medium-sized by share. Sample: normal lung tissue next to the tumor, taken before any cancer treatment. This clonotype originated in a female donor aged 60 or older with stage III lung adenocarcinoma. V gene TRBV4-1 combines with J gene TRBJ2-1, with 14 bases aligning to TRBD2. DNA of the CDR3: TGCGCCAGCAGCCAGGGGACTAGCGGGAGTGATGAGCAGTTCTTC. Amino acid sequence: CASSQGTSGSDEQFF.